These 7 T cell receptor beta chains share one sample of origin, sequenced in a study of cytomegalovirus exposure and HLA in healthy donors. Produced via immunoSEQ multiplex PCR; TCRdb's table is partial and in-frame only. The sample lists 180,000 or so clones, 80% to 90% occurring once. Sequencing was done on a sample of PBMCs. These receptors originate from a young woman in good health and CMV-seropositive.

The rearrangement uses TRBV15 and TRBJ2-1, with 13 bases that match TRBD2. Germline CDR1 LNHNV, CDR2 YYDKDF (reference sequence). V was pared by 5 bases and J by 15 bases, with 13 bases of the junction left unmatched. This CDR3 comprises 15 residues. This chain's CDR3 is CATSALSTSGRPRFF. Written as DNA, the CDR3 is TGTGCCACCAGCGCCTTATCGACTAGCGGGAGGCCGCGGTTCTTC.

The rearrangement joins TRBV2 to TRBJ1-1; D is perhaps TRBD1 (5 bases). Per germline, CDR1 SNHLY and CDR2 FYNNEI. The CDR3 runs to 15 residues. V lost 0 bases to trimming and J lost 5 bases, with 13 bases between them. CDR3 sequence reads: CASSEAPGDGTEAFF. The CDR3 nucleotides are TGTGCCAGCAGTGAAGCGCCGGGGGATGGGACTGAAGCTTTCTTT.

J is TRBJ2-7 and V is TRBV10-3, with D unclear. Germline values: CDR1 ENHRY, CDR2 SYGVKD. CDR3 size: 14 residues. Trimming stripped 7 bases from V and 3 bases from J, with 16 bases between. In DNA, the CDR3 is TGTGCCATCACCCGATCACTATCCAACTACGAGCAGTACTTC. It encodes CAITRSLSNYEQYF.

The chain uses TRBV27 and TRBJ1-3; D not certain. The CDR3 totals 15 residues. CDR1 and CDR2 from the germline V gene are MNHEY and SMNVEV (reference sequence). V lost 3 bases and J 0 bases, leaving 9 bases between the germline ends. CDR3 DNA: TGTGCCAGCAGTTTGGCCGGGGACTCTGGAAACACCATATATTTT. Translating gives CASSLAGDSGNTIYF.

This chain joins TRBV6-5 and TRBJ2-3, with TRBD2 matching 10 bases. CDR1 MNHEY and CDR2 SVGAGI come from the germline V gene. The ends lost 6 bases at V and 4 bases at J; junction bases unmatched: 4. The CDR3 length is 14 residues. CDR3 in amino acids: CASRLAGAADTQYF. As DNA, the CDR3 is TGTGCCAGCAGGCTAGCGGGAGCGGCAGATACGCAGTATTTT.

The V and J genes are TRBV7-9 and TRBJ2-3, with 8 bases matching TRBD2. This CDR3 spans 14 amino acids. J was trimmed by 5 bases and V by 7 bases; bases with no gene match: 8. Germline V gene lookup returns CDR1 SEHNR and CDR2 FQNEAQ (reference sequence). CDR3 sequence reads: CASTITGLEDTQYF. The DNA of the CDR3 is TGTGCCAGCACAATAACGGGACTAGAAGATACGCAGTATTTT.

CDR3 sequence: CASKDRGRDTDTQYF. CDR3 DNA sequence: TGTGCCAGCAAGGACAGGGGGCGTGACACAGATACGCAGTATTTT. This chain joins TRBV5-4 and TRBJ2-3; 11 positions agree with TRBD1. J was trimmed by 2 bases and V by 6 bases; bases with no gene match: 5. CDR3 length equals 15 residues. Germline loops: CDR1 SGHNT, CDR2 YYREEE (reference sequence).